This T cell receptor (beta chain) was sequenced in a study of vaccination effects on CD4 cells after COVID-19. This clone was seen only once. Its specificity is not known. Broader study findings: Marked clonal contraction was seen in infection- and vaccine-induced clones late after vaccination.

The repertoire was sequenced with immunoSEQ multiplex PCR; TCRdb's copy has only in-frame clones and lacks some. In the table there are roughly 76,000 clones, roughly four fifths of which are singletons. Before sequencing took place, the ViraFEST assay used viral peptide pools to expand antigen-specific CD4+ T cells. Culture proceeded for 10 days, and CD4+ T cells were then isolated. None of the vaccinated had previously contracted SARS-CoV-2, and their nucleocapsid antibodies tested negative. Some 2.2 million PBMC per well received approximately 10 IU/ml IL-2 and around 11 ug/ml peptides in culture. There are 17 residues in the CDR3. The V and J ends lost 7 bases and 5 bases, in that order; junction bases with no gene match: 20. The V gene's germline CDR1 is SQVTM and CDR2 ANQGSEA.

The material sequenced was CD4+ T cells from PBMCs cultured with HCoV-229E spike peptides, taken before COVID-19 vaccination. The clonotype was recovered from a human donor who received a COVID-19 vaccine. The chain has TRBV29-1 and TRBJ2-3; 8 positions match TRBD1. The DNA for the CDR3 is TGCAGCGCCCCTCTGGCAGGGGGCGAGATCGCGGGAGATACGCAGTATTTT. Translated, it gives CSAPLAGGEIAGDTQYF.